The entry below gives a single T cell receptor beta chain sequence along with its context. Antigen specificity is unknown. Exclusion followed for patients with uncontrolled infection, other autoimmune disease, pregnancy or lactation. This sample is part of a study of T cells in Graves' hyperthyroidism and ophthalmopathy. Study conclusions and caveats: Model output signaled ophthalmopathy a median approximately six months ahead of onset.

RNA transcripts served as the template for amplifying TCR beta CDR3 regions. Primed by the HTBI set, a first-round RT-PCR was run on the TCR CDR3. TCRdb reanalysed the multiplex PCR reads using MiXCR and keeps one entry per CDR3 protein. The table has a few hundred thousand distinct CDR3 sequences, approximately 16% seen once. The germline gives CDR1 WNHNN, CDR2 SYGVQD (reference sequence). The length of the CDR3 is 13 residues. The V and J ends lost 2 bases and 2 bases respectively, with 6 bases between them. The chain recombines TRBV10-1 with TRBJ1-1, with D unclear. The sequence was obtained from a woman aged 40 to 50 with Graves' ophthalmopathy. The specimen was blood. This chain's CDR3 is CASSEDTNTEAFF. CDR3 bases: TGCGCCAGCAGTGAGGACACCAACACTGAAGCTTTCTTT.